These 8 T cell receptor beta chains share one sample of origin, sequenced in a study of blood T cell repertoires in COVID-19. Profiled with immunoSEQ multiplex PCR; TCRdb holds only in-frame clones, not every one. The sample consists of 350,000 or so clones, roughly 90% of them appearing once. The sequenced material came from PBMCs or T cells enriched from blood (not recorded which). All receptors come from a woman in her 30s who had recovered from COVID-19.

The rearrangement links TRBV11-2 to TRBJ1-3; tentatively, D is TRBD1 (5 bases). CDR1 is SGHAT and CDR2 is FQNNGV in the germline V gene. This CDR3 comprises 15 residues. The germline V and J ends were trimmed by 5 bases and 3 bases, with 14 bases remaining between them. The CDR3 sequence is CASSPIRGIGNTIYF. The CDR3 DNA reads as TGTGCCAGCAGCCCAATTAGGGGAATTGGAAACACCATATATTTT. The full variable domain, with the rest looked up from reference TRBV11-2 and TRBJ1-3, is EAGVAQSPRYKIIEKRQSVAFWCNPISGHATLYWYQQILGQGPKLLIQFQNNGVVDDSQLPKDRFSAERLKGVDSTLKIQPAKLEDSAVYLCASSPIRGIGNTIYFGEGSWLTVV.

V and J are TRBV6-2 or TRBV6-3 and TRBJ2-5; a possible D gene is TRBD2 (6 bases). The CDR3 spans 15 residues. Germline assignment: CDR1 MNHEY and CDR2 SVGEGT. Deletions cut 3 bases from V and 5 bases from J, with 16 bases between. The CDR3 DNA reads as TGTGCCAGCAGTTATTCCTCCGGGGAGGTGGAGACCCAGTACTTC. This translates into CASSYSSGEVETQYF.

The genes are TRBV11-2 and TRBJ2-7; 7 bases match TRBD2. The CDR3 sequence is 15 residues long. Germline CDR1 is SGHAT and CDR2 is FQNNGV. Trimming removed 0 bases from V and 0 bases from J; junction bases left unmatched: 2. Here the CDR3 DNA reads TGTGCCAGCAGCTTAGACGGGAGGAGCTCCTACGAGCAGTACTTC. Residues: CASSLDGRSSYEQYF. Filled out from reference TRBV11-2 and TRBJ2-7, the complete variable domain reads EAGVAQSPRYKIIEKRQSVAFWCNPISGHATLYWYQQILGQGPKLLIQFQNNGVVDDSQLPKDRFSAERLKGVDSTLKIQPAKLEDSAVYLCASSLDGRSSYEQYFGPGTRLTVT.

The V call is TRBV18, the J call TRBJ1-1; TRBD1 might be the D (5 bases). V lost 2 bases and J 1 base, leaving 14 bases between the germline ends. This CDR3 region has 16 residues. Germline CDR1 is KGHSH and CDR2 is LQKENI. This CDR3 is CASSPRVGAANTEAFF. CDR3 DNA sequence: TGTGCCAGCTCACCAAGGGTAGGGGCTGCGAACACTGAAGCTTTCTTT.

The CDR3 loop reads CASTVTDTQYF. The CDR3 DNA is TGTGCCAGCACGGTAACAGATACGCAGTATTTT. This chain uses TRBV7-9 with TRBJ2-3; D is unresolved. This CDR3 contains 11 residues. V gave up 7 bases and J gave up 3 bases, with 5 bases separating them. Germline CDR1 reads SEHNR; CDR2 reads FQNEAQ (reference sequence).

The chain combines TRBV18 with TRBJ1-5; TRBD1 is a possible D gene (6 bases). This CDR3 spans 15 amino acids. CDR1 is KGHSH, CDR2 LQKENI, per germline. V shed 3 bases and J shed 3 bases, with 12 bases lying between them. The CDR3 DNA sequence: TGTGCCAGCTCACCGGTCAGGGGAACCAATCAGCCCCAGCATTTT. Translated: CASSPVRGTNQPQHF. The complete variable domain, with remaining parts taken from reference TRBV18 and TRBJ1-5, reads NAGVMQNPRHLVRRRGQEARLRCSPMKGHSHVYWYRQLPEEGLKFMVYLQKENIIDESGMPKERFSAEFPKEGPSILRIQQVVRGDSAAYFCASSPVRGTNQPQHFGDGTRLSIL.

The gene calls are TRBV7-9 and TRBJ1-4; 8 bases are a match to TRBD1. Unmatched junction bases numbered 7, after V lost 4 bases and J lost 6 bases. This CDR3 has 15 residues. Germline V CDR1 and CDR2: SEHNR, FQNEAQ (reference sequence). The CDR3 protein is CASSSTGGRDEKLFF. The CDR3 bases are TGTGCCAGCAGCTCCACAGGGGGAAGGGATGAAAAACTGTTTTTT.

V usage is TRBV19 and J usage is TRBJ1-5; D gene ambiguous. CDR3 length equals 15 residues. The ends were cut back, 7 bases at V and 2 bases at J, with 15 bases in the middle. The V gene's germline CDR1 is LNHDA and CDR2 SQIVND (reference sequence). The CDR3, as DNA: TGTGCCAGTACGGTAGCGGGGAGGGGCAATCAGCCCCAGCATTTT. Its translation: CASTVAGRGNQPQHF.